What follows are 31 T cell receptor beta chains derived from one specimen sequenced in a study of blood T cell repertoires in COVID-19. Measured with immunoSEQ multiplex PCR; TCRdb has only the in-frame clones, and not every one. Of tens of thousands of clones in the sample, 70% to 90% are singletons; the top ten hold around 2.8%. Sequences were obtained from peripheral blood. These receptors were obtained from a man aged 45-65 years with COVID-19, enrolled during active disease.

The chain joins TRBV19 to TRBJ1-2; D gene uncertain. The CDR3 totals 12 residues. V lost 6 bases to trimming and J lost 8 bases, with 13 bases between them. Germline CDR1 LNHDA, CDR2 SQIVND (reference sequence). In DNA, the CDR3 is TGTGCCAGTAGCCCCGCGGGGATCGGCTACACCTTC. This gives the protein CASSPAGIGYTF.

This chain uses TRBV2 with TRBJ2-7; TRBD1 might be the D (5 bases). CDR3 length: 14 residues. Germline-derived CDR1 and CDR2 are SNHLY and FYNNEI. The V gene lost 6 bases and the J gene lost 2 bases, with 14 bases spanning the gap. CDR3 DNA: TGTGCCAGCAGGCCTCCCGCCAGGGCCTACGAGCAGTACTTC. Its protein product is CASRPPARAYEQYF. Variable domain in full (rest from reference TRBV2 and TRBJ2-7): EPEVTQTPSHQVTQMGQEVILRCVPISNHLYFYWYRQILGQKVEFLVSFYNNEISEKSEIFDDQFSVERPDGSNFTLKIRSTKLEDSAMYFCASRPPARAYEQYFGPGTRLTVT.

The CDR3 sequence: CASSSASTDTQYF. CDR3 DNA: TGTGCCAGCAGTAGTGCTAGCACAGATACGCAGTATTTT. The chain couples TRBV11-3 to TRBJ2-3; no clear D. Deletions cut 6 bases from V and 0 bases from J, with 7 bases between. In germline, CDR1 is SGHNT, CDR2 YENEEA. This CDR3 contains 13 residues.

The rearrangement uses TRBV3-1 (or the pseudogene TRBV3-2) and TRBJ1-6; 9 bases match TRBD1. Losses at the gene ends were 3 bases for V and 11 bases for J; bases not matched to a gene: 8. CDR1 and CDR2 (germline): LGHDT, YNNKEL (reference sequence). The CDR3 has 15 residues. The CDR3 region is CASSHLNRGRTPLHF. CDR3 in DNA: TGTGCCAGCAGCCATCTAAACAGGGGGCGGACACCCCTCCACTTT.

This chain links TRBV7-9 with TRBJ1-2; D uncertain. Germline CDR1 and CDR2: SEHNR and FQNEAQ (reference sequence). V dropped 5 bases and J dropped 2 bases, with 9 bases sitting between them. The CDR3 loop spans 13 amino acids. The CDR3 here is CASSIQMNYGYTF. The CDR3 DNA reads TGTGCCAGCAGCATACAGATGAACTATGGCTACACCTTC.

Here the CDR3 DNA reads TGTGCCAGCAGGGCTGGGCATTGGAACACTGAAGCTTTCTTT. It translates to CASRAGHWNTEAFF. The chain combines TRBV6-4 with TRBJ1-1, with D uncertain. Trimming cost V 6 bases and J 1 base, with 12 bases left between them. The CDR3 runs 14 residues. The germline gives CDR1 MRHNA, CDR2 SNTAGT.

This sequence joins TRBV27 and TRBJ2-1; 10 bases fit TRBD1. V was pared by 8 bases and J by 0 bases, with 13 bases of the junction left unmatched. CDR3 length equals 18 residues. Germline V gene lookup returns CDR1 MNHEY and CDR2 SMNVEV (reference sequence). CDR3 coding DNA: TGTGCCAGCCGTCCCGGGACAGGGGCTTACGGCTCCTACAATGAGCAGTTCTTC. This sequence encodes CASRPGTGAYGSYNEQFF.

The chain combines TRBV4-1 with TRBJ2-7; possibly TRBD1 for D (7 bases). CDR1 is MGHRA and CDR2 is YSYEKL in the germline V gene. This CDR3 has 16 residues. Trimming shortened V by 4 bases and J by 0 bases, and 16 bases separated the two germline ends. The CDR3: CASSPVLEGASYEQYF. In DNA, the CDR3 is TGCGCCAGCAGCCCCGTTTTGGAGGGGGCCTCCTACGAGCAGTACTTC.

CDR3 sequence (DNA): TGTGCCAGCAGTGGTCCAGGCTACGAGCAGTACTTC. It translates to CASSGPGYEQYF. V usage is TRBV2 and J usage is TRBJ2-7; D is uncertain. Germline lookup yields CDR1 SNHLY and CDR2 FYNNEI. The CDR3 contains 12 residues. With 4 bases removed from V and 3 bases from J, the gap between germline ends came to 7 bases. The whole variable domain, filled in from reference TRBV2 and TRBJ2-7, reads EPEVTQTPSHQVTQMGQEVILRCVPISNHLYFYWYRQILGQKVEFLVSFYNNEISEKSEIFDDQFSVERPDGSNFTLKIRSTKLEDSAMYFCASSGPGYEQYFGPGTRLTVT.

This chain links TRBV7-9 with TRBJ2-1, with D possibly being TRBD1 (7 bases). Trimming cost V 5 bases and J 6 bases, with 17 bases left between them. This CDR3 is built from 15 residues. Germline CDR1 is SEHNR and CDR2 is FQNEAQ (reference sequence). The CDR3 loop is CASSPWWRGPNEQFF. CDR3 DNA sequence: TGTGCCAGCAGCCCGTGGTGGAGGGGGCCCAATGAGCAGTTCTTC.

This clone was counted a few times. The chain uses TRBV10-3 and TRBJ1-1, with D maybe TRBD1 (5 bases). The germline gives CDR1 ENHRY, CDR2 SYGVKD. The V gene lost 0 bases and the J gene lost 7 bases, with 12 bases spanning the gap. CDR3 length: 14 residues. The CDR3 DNA reads as TGTGCCATCAGTGAGTCGAAGACGGGGGGTGAAGCTTTCTTT. This gives the protein CAISESKTGGEAFF.

The chain is built from TRBV11-2 and TRBJ2-5, with TRBD1 as a possible D gene (6 bases). V was pared by 5 bases and J by 2 bases, with 12 bases between. CDR1 is SGHAT and CDR2 is FQNNGV in the germline V gene. The CDR3 covers 14 residues. CDR3 sequence (DNA): TGTGCCAGCAGCGCTACAGGGTTACAAGAGACCCAGTACTTC. It specifies CASSATGLQETQYF.

This clone was picked up one time. The chain recombines TRBV7-3 with TRBJ2-1; D perhaps matches TRBD1 (6 bases). The CDR3 covers 13 residues. Trimming cost V 5 bases and J 5 bases, with 10 bases left between them. Germline values: CDR1 SGHTA, CDR2 FQGTGA. CDR3 amino acids: CASSVRGDNEQFF. CDR3 bases: TGTGCCAGCAGCGTCAGGGGAGACAATGAGCAGTTCTTC.

The V and J genes are TRBV18 and TRBJ1-6, with unresolved D. This CDR3 comprises 14 residues. V was trimmed by 1 base and J by 7 bases, leaving 8 bases between them. Germline V gives CDR1 KGHSH, CDR2 LQKENI. Written as DNA, the CDR3 is TGTGCCAGCTCACCACGGGCAGAAAATTCACCCCTCCACTTT. Translating it yields CASSPRAENSPLHF.

The chain has TRBV30 and TRBJ2-7; D gene unclear. V lost 0 bases and J 0 bases, leaving 6 bases between the germline ends. This CDR3 has 13 amino acids. Germline V gene data show CDR1 as GTSNPN and CDR2 as SVGIG (reference sequence). CDR3 region: CAWSVSGSYEQYF. The CDR3, as DNA: TGTGCCTGGAGTGTGTCCGGCTCCTACGAGCAGTACTTC.

V and J are TRBV5-6 and TRBJ1-2; 9 bases fit TRBD1. CDR3 length: 15 residues. V shed 4 bases, J shed 3 bases, and the junction held 7 bases outside the gene matches. CDR1 is SGHDT, CDR2 YYEEEE, per germline. CDR3 in DNA: TGTGCCAGCAGCGACCGACAGGGGGGCTACTATGGCTACACCTTC. Translating it yields CASSDRQGGYYGYTF.

This clone appeared once. This chain joins TRBV7-6 and TRBJ1-6, with a tentative D call TRBD1 (5 bases). Germline loops: CDR1 SGHVS, CDR2 FNYEAQ. Trimming stripped 5 bases from V and 9 bases from J, with 11 bases between. The length of the CDR3 is 13 residues. In DNA form, the CDR3 reads TGTGCCAGCAGCCCAGCCCAGGGTTCACCCCTCCACTTT. Its translation: CASSPAQGSPLHF. The full variable domain, with the rest looked up from reference TRBV7-6 and TRBJ1-6, is GAGVSQSPRYKVTKRGQDVALRCDPISGHVSLYWYRQALGQGPEFLTYFNYEAQQDKSGLPNDRFSAERPEGSISTLTIQRTEQRDSAMYRCASSPAQGSPLHFGNGTRLTVT.

This clone has a handful of counts. The chain has TRBV6-5 and TRBJ2-2; D unclear. The CDR3 is made up of 13 amino acids. The V end was cut by 6 bases, the J end by 2 bases, with 7 bases between. CDR1 MNHEY and CDR2 SVGAGI come from the germline V gene. CDR3 region: CASSFVNTGELFF. CDR3 bases: TGTGCCAGCAGCTTCGTAAACACCGGGGAGCTGTTTTTT.

V and J are TRBV21-1 and TRBJ2-3; no DNA check was done on the table's D call, TRBD2. TRBV21-1 is an annotated pseudogene. The CDR3 runs 19 residues. DNA of the CDR3: TGTGCCAGCAGCAAGCCACCGGGACTAGCGGGGGCCCGCACAGATACGCAGTATTTT. Protein product: CASSKPPGLAGARTDTQYF.

The rearrangement uses TRBV28 and TRBJ1-2, with 8 bases aligning to TRBD1. Germline loops: CDR1 MDHEN, CDR2 SYDVKM. The CDR3 consists of 14 residues. Trimming removed 2 bases from V and 3 bases from J; junction bases left unmatched: 2. CDR3: CASSLPTGDYGYTF. CDR3 nucleotides: TGTGCCAGCAGTTTACCGACAGGGGACTATGGCTACACCTTC.

This chain connects TRBV6-5 to TRBJ1-1; D possibly corresponds to TRBD1 (6 bases). With 11 bases removed from V and 1 base from J, the gap between germline ends came to 14 bases. The germline V gene has CDR1 MNHEY and CDR2 SVGAGI. CDR3 length: 13 amino acids. The CDR3 DNA is TGTGCCGGGTCCGGGACACCGAACACTGAAGCTTTCTTT. Protein: CAGSGTPNTEAFF.

This clone showed up just once. The chain combines TRBV27 with TRBJ2-1, with 7 bases fitting TRBD1. The germline V gene has CDR1 MNHEY and CDR2 SMNVEV (reference sequence). The V gene end was trimmed by 6 bases and the J gene end by 9 bases; junction bases not matched to a gene: 11. This CDR3 region has 14 residues. This chain's CDR3 is CASRLGQIQGEQFF. Here the CDR3 DNA reads TGTGCCAGCAGGCTGGGACAGATCCAGGGTGAGCAGTTCTTC.

This sequence joins TRBV18 and TRBJ1-1; D is undetermined. The germline CDR1 and CDR2 sequences are KGHSH and LQKENI. The V end was cut by 5 bases, the J end by 2 bases, with 6 bases between. CDR3 length equals 12 residues. CDR3 sequence reads: CASSRLNTEAFF. Here the CDR3 DNA reads TGTGCCAGCTCAAGACTTAACACTGAAGCTTTCTTT. The full variable domain, rest sourced from reference TRBV18 and TRBJ1-1, is NAGVMQNPRHLVRRRGQEARLRCSPMKGHSHVYWYRQLPEEGLKFMVYLQKENIIDESGMPKERFSAEFPKEGPSILRIQQVVRGDSAAYFCASSRLNTEAFFGQGTRLTVV.

This clone was observed a single time. V and J are TRBV6-6 and TRBJ2-7, with D perhaps TRBD1 (7 bases). Trimming shortened V by 2 bases and J by 4 bases, and 12 bases separated the two germline ends. The CDR3 loop spans 14 amino acids. Germline lookup yields CDR1 MNHNY and CDR2 SVGAGI (reference sequence). The CDR3 coding sequence is TGTGCCAGCAGTTACCTACAGGGGAGGTACGAGCAGTACTTC. Amino acids: CASSYLQGRYEQYF.

The rearrangement uses TRBV27 and TRBJ1-2; unclear D gene. Germline V gene data show CDR1 as MNHEY and CDR2 as SMNVEV (reference sequence). V was clipped by 5 bases and J by 4 bases, with 14 bases between them. This CDR3 has 14 amino acids. CDR3 loop: CASSSLGVFYGYTF. The CDR3 bases are TGTGCCAGCAGTAGCCTCGGGGTTTTCTATGGCTACACCTTC.

The chain carries TRBV10-3 and TRBJ2-1; TRBD2 aligns across 9 bases. After removal of 2 bases from V and 4 bases from J, the junction contained 6 bases not matched to a gene. CDR1 is ENHRY, CDR2 SYGVKD, per germline. The CDR3 covers 16 residues. CDR3 loop: CAISETLSGGYNEQFF. The CDR3 DNA follows: TGTGCCATCAGTGAGACCCTCAGCGGGGGGTACAATGAGCAGTTCTTC.

This clone was recorded a few times. V is TRBV4-1 and J is TRBJ1-2, with a weak D call TRBD1 (6 bases). Trimming cost V 1 base and J 6 bases, with 18 bases left between them. The CDR3 has 16 amino acids. CDR1 MGHRA and CDR2 YSYEKL come from the germline V gene. CDR3 protein: CASSQVAGGASDGYTF. The CDR3 nucleotides are TGCGCCAGCAGCCAAGTTGCGGGGGGCGCGTCGGATGGCTACACCTTC.

The chain uses TRBV2 and TRBJ1-1; no definite D call. The V gene lost 5 bases and the J gene lost 2 bases, with 9 bases spanning the gap. The CDR3 totals 13 residues. Germline CDR1 and CDR2: SNHLY and FYNNEI. The CDR3 is CASSSDKNTEAFF. DNA for the CDR3: TGTGCCAGCAGTTCCGACAAAAACACTGAAGCTTTCTTT.

This clone was picked up a small number of times. The V call is TRBV7-2, the J call TRBJ2-3; D is undetermined. Germline V gene lookup returns CDR1 SGHTA and CDR2 FQGNSA. The CDR3 totals 14 residues. Trimming left V 1 base short and J 0 bases short, with 5 bases between. The chain's CDR3 is CASSLVGSTDTQYF. In nucleotides, the CDR3 is TGTGCCAGCAGCTTAGTCGGTAGCACAGATACGCAGTATTTT.

This rearrangement joins TRBV24-1 to TRBJ2-2; 12 nucleotides match TRBD2. Germline assignment: CDR1 KGHDR and CDR2 SFDVKD. Trimming took 3 bases from V and 4 from J; bases not matched to a gene: 5. The CDR3 runs to 17 residues. The CDR3 loop reads CATSDPPGLAGTGELFF. The CDR3 DNA follows: TGTGCCACCAGTGATCCACCGGGACTAGCGGGCACCGGGGAGCTGTTTTTT.

This clone was detected once. V usage is TRBV5-4 and J usage is TRBJ2-7; TRBD1 matches 10 bases. The CDR3 contains 14 residues. The trim removed 5 bases at V and 6 bases at J, leaving 8 bases unmatched. From germline, CDR1 is SGHNT and CDR2 YYREEE (reference sequence). The chain's CDR3 is CASRRQGAVGEQYF. The CDR3 coding sequence is TGTGCCAGCAGGCGACAGGGGGCAGTGGGCGAGCAGTACTTC.